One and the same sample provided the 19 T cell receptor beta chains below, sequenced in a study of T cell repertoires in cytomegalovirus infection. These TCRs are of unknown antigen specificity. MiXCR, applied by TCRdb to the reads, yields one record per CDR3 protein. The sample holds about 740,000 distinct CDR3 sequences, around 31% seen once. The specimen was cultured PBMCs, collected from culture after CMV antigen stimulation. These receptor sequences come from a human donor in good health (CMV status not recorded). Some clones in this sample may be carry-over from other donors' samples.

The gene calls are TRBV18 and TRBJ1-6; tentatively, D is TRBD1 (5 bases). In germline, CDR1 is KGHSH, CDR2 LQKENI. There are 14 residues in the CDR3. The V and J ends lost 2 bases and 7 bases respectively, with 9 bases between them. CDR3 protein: CASSPDSTNSPLHF. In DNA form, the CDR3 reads TGTGCCAGCTCACCAGACAGCACCAATTCACCCCTCCACTTT.

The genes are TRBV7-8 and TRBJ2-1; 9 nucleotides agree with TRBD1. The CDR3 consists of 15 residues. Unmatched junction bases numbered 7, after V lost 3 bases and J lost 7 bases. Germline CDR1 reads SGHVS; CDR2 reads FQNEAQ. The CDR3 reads CASSLQGQGWNEQFF. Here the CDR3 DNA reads TGTGCCAGCAGCTTGCAAGGACAGGGGTGGAATGAGCAGTTCTTC.

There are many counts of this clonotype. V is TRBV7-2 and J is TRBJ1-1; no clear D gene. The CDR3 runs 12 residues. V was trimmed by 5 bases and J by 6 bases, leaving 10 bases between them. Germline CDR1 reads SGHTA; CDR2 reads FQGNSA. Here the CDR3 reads CASSRFNSEAFF. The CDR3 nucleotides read TGTGCCAGCAGCCGCTTTAATTCTGAAGCTTTCTTT.

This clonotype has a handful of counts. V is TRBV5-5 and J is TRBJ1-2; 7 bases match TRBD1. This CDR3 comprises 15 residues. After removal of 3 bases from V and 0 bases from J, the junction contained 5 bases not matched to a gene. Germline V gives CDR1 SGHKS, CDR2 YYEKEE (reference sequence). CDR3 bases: TGTGCCAGCAGCTCGATGACAGGGACTAACTATGGCTACACCTTC. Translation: CASSSMTGTNYGYTF.

The DNA of the CDR3 is TGTGCCAGCAGCCCCTGGGGAGCCTTAGCCAAAAACATTCAGTACTTC. Translated, it gives CASSPWGALAKNIQYF. The chain recombines TRBV12-3 or TRBV12-4 with TRBJ2-4, with a possible D match to TRBD2 (5 bases). This CDR3 contains 16 residues. Trimming left V 6 bases short and J 0 bases short, with 15 bases between.

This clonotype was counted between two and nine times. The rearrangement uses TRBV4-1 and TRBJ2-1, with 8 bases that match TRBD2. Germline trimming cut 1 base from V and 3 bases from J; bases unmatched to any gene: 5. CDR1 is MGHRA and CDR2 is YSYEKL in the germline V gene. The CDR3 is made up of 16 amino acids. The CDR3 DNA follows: TGCGCCAGCAGCCAAGCGGGACTAGTCGTCTACAATGAGCAGTTCTTC. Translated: CASSQAGLVVYNEQFF.

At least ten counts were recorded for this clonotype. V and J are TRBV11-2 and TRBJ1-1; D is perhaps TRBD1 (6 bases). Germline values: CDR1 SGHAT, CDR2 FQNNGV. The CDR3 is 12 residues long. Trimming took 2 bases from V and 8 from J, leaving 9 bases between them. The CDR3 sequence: CASSLQGLEAFF. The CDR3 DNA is TGTGCCAGCAGCTTACAGGGGCTGGAAGCTTTCTTT.

The CDR3: CASSLYDSLYEQYF. The CDR3 coding sequence is TGTGCCAGCAGCTTATATGACAGTCTCTACGAGCAGTACTTC. The chain couples TRBV7-9 to TRBJ2-7, with a weak D call TRBD1 (5 bases). The CDR3 totals 14 residues. CDR1 is SEHNR, CDR2 FQNEAQ, per germline (reference sequence). Trimming stripped 2 bases from V and 3 bases from J, with 11 bases between.

The DNA of the CDR3 is TGTGCCAGCAGCCCCGGCGGGGTAGCTGGAAACACCATATATTTT. Its translation: CASSPGGVAGNTIYF. The gene calls are TRBV5-4 and TRBJ1-3; D call uncertain. The V gene's germline CDR1 is SGHNT and CDR2 YYREEE (reference sequence). Trimming took 4 bases from V and 2 from J, leaving 13 bases between them. The CDR3 runs to 15 residues.

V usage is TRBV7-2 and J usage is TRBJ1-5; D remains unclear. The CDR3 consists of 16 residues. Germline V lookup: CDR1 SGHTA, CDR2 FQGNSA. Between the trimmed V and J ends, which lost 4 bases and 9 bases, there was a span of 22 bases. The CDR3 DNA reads TGTGCCAGCAGCTCCTACTTAGTTTCCAGGTACACGCCCCAGCATTTT. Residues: CASSSYLVSRYTPQHF.

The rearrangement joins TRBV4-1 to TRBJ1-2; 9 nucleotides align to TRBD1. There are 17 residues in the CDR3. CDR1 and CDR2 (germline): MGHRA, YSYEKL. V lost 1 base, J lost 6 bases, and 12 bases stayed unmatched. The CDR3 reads CASSQGILGTGPHGYTF. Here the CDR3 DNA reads TGCGCCAGCAGCCAAGGTATTCTGGGGACAGGGCCCCATGGCTACACCTTC.

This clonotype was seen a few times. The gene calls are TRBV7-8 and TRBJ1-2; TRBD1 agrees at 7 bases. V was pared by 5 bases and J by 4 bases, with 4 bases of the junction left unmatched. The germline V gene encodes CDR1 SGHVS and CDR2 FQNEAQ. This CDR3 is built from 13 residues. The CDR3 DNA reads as TGTGCCAGCAGCCCCCAGGGGGTCTATGGCTACACCTTC. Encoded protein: CASSPQGVYGYTF.

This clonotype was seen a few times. As DNA, the CDR3 is TGTGCCAGCATTTTACTAGCGTCGGCCGAGCAGTACTTC. Residues: CASILLASAEQYF. V and J are TRBV2 and TRBJ2-7; 7 positions agree with TRBD2. J gave up 6 bases and V 7 bases, and 9 bases lay outside the gene matches. This CDR3 is 13 amino acids long. Per the germline V gene, CDR1 is SNHLY and CDR2 is FYNNEI.

This CDR3 reads CASSQDGRREQYF. The CDR3 nucleotides read TGCGCCAGCAGCCAAGATGGACGGCGGGAGCAGTACTTC. The chain links TRBV4-1 to TRBJ2-7; D is ambiguous. The CDR3 loop spans 13 amino acids. The V end lost 0 bases, the J end lost 7 bases, and 10 bases lay between the germline ends. The germline gives CDR1 MGHRA, CDR2 YSYEKL.

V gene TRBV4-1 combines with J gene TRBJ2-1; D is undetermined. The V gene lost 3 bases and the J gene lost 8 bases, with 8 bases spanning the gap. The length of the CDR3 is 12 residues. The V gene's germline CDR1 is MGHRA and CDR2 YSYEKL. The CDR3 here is CASSHVADEQFF. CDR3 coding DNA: TGCGCCAGCAGCCACGTCGCGGATGAGCAGTTCTTC.

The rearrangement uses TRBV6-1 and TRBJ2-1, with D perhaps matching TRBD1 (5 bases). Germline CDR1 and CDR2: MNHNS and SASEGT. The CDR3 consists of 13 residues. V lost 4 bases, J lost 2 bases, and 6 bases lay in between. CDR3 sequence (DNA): TGTGCCAGCAGTGCAGGGCCCTACAATGAGCAGTTCTTC. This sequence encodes CASSAGPYNEQFF.

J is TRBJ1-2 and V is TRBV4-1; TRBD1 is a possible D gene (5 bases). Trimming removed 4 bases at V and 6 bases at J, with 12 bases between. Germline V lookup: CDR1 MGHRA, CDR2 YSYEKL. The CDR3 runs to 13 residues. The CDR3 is CASSRGGTDGYTF. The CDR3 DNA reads TGCGCCAGCAGCCGGGGGGGTACGGATGGCTACACCTTC.

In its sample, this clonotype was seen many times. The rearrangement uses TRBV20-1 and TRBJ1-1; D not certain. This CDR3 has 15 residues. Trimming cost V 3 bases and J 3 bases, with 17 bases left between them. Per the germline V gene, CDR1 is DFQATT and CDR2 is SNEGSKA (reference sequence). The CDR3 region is CSASFGGSLDTEAFF. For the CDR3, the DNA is TGCAGTGCTAGCTTTGGTGGCTCGTTGGACACTGAAGCTTTCTTT.

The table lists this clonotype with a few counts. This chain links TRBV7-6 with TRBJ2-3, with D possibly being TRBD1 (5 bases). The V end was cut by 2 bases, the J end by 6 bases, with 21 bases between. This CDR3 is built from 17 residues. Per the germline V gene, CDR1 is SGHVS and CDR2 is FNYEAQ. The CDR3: CASSLRRWGRGMDTQYF. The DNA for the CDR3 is TGTGCCAGCAGCTTAAGACGTTGGGGCCGCGGCATGGATACGCAGTATTTT.